Only a few counts were recorded for the clone carrying this TCR beta chain. No antigen is known for it. MiXCR was run by TCRdb on the 5' RACE reads, yielding one entry per CDR3 protein. The sample lists some 350,000 distinct CDR3 sequences, less than 20% occurring once. This specimen belongs to a study of T-cell memory formation after mild COVID-19. Notes on the study in general: CD4/CD8 balance characterized clones contracting day 15 to 85, and CD4+ skew characterized later expanders. Pre-infection memory already had some responding clones, implying cross-reactive memory joined. For second-wave clones that peaked at day 37, SARS-CoV-2 specificity went unverified. Among contracting clones, CD4+ were mainly CM/EM and CD8+ enriched in EMRA.

The CDR3 is 13 residues long. Germline V gene sequence: CDR1 SGHRS, CDR2 YFSETQ. Trimming removed 6 bases at V and 2 bases at J, with 11 bases between. The sequenced sample was PBMCs or a T cell subset sorted from them (not recorded which). The clonotype originates from a man aged 18 to 29 who had mild COVID-19 (a few samples of this study predate the infection). Cell type and time point are not known. The V call is TRBV5-1, the J call TRBJ1-1, with a tentative D call TRBD1 (5 bases). The DNA of the CDR3 is TGCGCCAGCAAAGCAGGGACTAACACTGAAGCTTTCTTT. Its translation is CASKAGTNTEAFF.